The source of this T cell receptor beta chain is a study of T cells after posttransplantation cyclophosphamide listed by TCRdb under 2016. Some background on the complete study: The study tracked T cell repertoire reconstitution by TRB sequencing after myeloablative bone marrow transplantation using posttransplantation cyclophosphamide as GVHD prophylaxis. Public TRB sequences were searched against a database of over 3,000 sequences associated with responses to pathogens, tumor antigens, self-antigens and alloantigens. Because TRA and TRB clonality correlated tightly in roughly nine samples, later TCR analyses were limited to TRB. TRB sequencing was performed on blood from all 34 PTCy patients with 1-year posttransplant specimens. Samples from 30 to 35 PTCy-treated patients, along with samples from some 16 of their related bone marrow donors, underwent antigen receptor sequencing. Up to roughly 3 additional blood samples from 2 to 5.2 years after transplant were also TRB-sequenced in 3 patients, as was pretransplant blood from a handful of patients.

Here is what the overall study found, with its caveats: The TRB repertoires of T cells infiltrating skin or GI tract showed only limited overlap with the TRB repertoires of T cells in blood. Across fewer than 50 patients, TRB clonality was highly associated with recipient CMV seropositivity and CMV reactivation, and diversity in PTCy patients was similar to diversity in CNI/methotrexate controls. Donor-recipient similarity was low at 1-2 months but rose over the first year, and later blood repertoires were often dominated by donor CD8+ memory clones.

The table lists this clone with many counts. Its antigen is unknown. No base qualities exist here, and no much larger clone lies one base off it. V lost 6 bases and J lost 7 bases; the stretch between them is 22 bases long. Reading the germline V gene gives CDR1 MNHNS and CDR2 SASEGT. The CDR3 numbers 15 residues from cysteine through phenylalanine. Kept here is only the CDR3 DNA, which spans 45 bases and is read in frame from base 1. The sample's treatment or condition label, in plain terms: high-dose cyclophosphamide on days +3 and +4 as single-agent GVHD prophylaxis. For conditioning, the PTCy patients got busulfan and fludarabine, then a related or unrelated marrow graft, followed by cyclophosphamide on days +3 and +4. The PTCy-treated patients were drawn from a prospective, multi-institutional clinical trial. Peripheral blood and bone marrow mononuclear cells were isolated by Ficoll-Hypaque density centrifugation and were cryopreserved.

TRB sequencing used genomic DNA with the immunoSEQ assay at survey resolution or the hsTCRB kit. Concerning the study's data processing: The immunoSEQ software handled the initial read processing, while the LymphoSeq R package was used for the repertoire analyses. Clonality was calculated as 1 minus normalized Shannon entropy, and the Gini coefficient was also calculated for each TRB dataset. To infer phenotypes in unsorted samples, TRB sequences from sorted subsets of the recipient or donor were mapped onto the unsorted samples of the same recipient. TCRdb took this table from immuneACCESS and kept in-frame rearrangements with V and J called. Such tables lack part of the clones; where checked against another copy, unresolved V genes explain under half of the gap, and the rest is unexplained. V, J and clone size reflect that table, while D and trimming were determined from the DNA. The table gives approximately 10,000 clones for this sample, with none occurring only once. The top ten constitute about 25% of the sample.

The sequencing here drew on PBMCs, taken after allogeneic stem cell transplant with posttransplant cyclophosphamide. This receptor was taken from a female patient aged 40-49 years who received an allogeneic stem cell transplant from a related donor, was CMV-positive, and had no GVHD. Some T cells may originate with the graft donor following a transplant. The chain was built from TRBV6-1 and TRBJ2-7, with a tentative D gene TRBD1 over 6 matching bases. The CDR3 protein sequence reads: CASSRYREILGEQYF. Read as DNA, the sequence is TGTGCCAGCAGCCGTTACAGGGAGATCTTGGGAGAGCAGTACTTC.